This T cell receptor beta chain was observed in a study of T-cell memory formation after mild COVID-19. Study-wide context: Clusters of TCRs were largely donor specific. The study, taken as a whole, reports: Researchers report contracting CD4+ clones mostly in CM and EM, with CD8+ clones in EMRA. Clones that shrank (day 15 to 85) were balanced CD4/CD8, whereas later expanders leaned CD4+. Researchers found some responding clones in pre-infection memory, a sign that cross-reactive memory joined.

Trimming pared 0 bases from V and 0 bases from J, leaving 7 bases between. Germline V lookup: CDR1 SGHRS, CDR2 YFSETQ. The CDR3 has 15 residues. TCRdb redid the calling of the 5' RACE reads with MiXCR, one entry per CDR3 protein. The repertoire includes a few hundred thousand distinct CDR3 sequences, around 27% of them detected once, and around an eighth sits in the top ten. As concerns this clonotype: Its antigen is still unknown.

What was sequenced was PBMCs or a T cell subset sorted from them (not recorded which). This chain uses TRBV5-1 with TRBJ2-1; D is undetermined. This TCR derives from an adult woman who had mild COVID-19 (a few samples of this study predate the infection). Cell type and time point are not known. In nucleotides, the CDR3 is TGCGCCAGCAGCTTGGGGTGGGACTCCTACAATGAGCAGTTCTTC. This sequence encodes CASSLGWDSYNEQFF.